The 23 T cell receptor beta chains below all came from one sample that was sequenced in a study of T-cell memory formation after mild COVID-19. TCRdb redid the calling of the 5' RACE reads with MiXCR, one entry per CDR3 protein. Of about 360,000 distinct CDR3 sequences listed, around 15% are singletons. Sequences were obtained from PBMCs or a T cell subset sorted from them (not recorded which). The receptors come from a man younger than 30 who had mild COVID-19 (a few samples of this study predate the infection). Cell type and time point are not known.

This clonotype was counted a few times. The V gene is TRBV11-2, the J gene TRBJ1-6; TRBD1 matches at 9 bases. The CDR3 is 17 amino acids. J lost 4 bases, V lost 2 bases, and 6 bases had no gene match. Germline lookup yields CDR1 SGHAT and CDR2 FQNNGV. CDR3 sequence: CASSLPGTGKYNSPLHF. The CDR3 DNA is TGTGCCAGCAGCTTACCCGGGACAGGGAAATATAATTCACCCCTCCACTTT.

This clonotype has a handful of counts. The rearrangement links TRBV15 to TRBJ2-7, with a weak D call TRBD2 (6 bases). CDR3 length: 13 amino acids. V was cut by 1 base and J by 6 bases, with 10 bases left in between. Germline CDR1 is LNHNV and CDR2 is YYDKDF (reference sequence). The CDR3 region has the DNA TGTGCCACCAGCAGAGTAGCGGCTGGCGAGCAGTACGTC. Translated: CATSRVAAGEQYV.

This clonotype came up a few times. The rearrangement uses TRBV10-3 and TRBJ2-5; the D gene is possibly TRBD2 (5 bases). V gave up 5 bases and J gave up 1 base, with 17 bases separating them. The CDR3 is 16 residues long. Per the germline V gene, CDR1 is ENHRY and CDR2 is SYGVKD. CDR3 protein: CAISKSGNIVQETQYF. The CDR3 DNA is TGTGCCATCAGTAAATCCGGGAACATCGTCCAAGAGACCCAGTACTTC.

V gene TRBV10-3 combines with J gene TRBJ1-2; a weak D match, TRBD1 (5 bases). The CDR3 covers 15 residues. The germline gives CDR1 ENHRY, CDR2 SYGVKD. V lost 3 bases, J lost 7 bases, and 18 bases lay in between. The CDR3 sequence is CAISDGVGRVGGYTF. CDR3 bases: TGTGCCATCAGTGATGGGGTCGGCAGGGTTGGTGGCTACACCTTC.

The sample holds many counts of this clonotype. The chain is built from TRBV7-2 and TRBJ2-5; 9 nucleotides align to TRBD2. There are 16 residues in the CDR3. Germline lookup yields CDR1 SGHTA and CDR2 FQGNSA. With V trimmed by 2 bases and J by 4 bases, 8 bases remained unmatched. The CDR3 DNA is TGTGCCAGCAGCTTAACCAGCGGGGGGCTAGTAGAGACCCAGTACTTC. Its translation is CASSLTSGGLVETQYF. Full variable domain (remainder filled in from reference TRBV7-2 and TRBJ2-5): GAGVSQSPSNKVTEKGKDVELRCDPISGHTALYWYRQSLGQGLEFLIYFQGNSAPDKSGLPSDRFSAERTGGSVSTLTIQRTQQEDSAVYLCASSLTSGGLVETQYFGPGTRLLVL.

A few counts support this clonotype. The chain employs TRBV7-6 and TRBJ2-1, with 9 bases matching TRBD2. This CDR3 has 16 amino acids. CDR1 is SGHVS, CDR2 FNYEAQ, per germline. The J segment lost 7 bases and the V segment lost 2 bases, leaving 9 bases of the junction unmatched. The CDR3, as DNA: TGTGCCAGCAGCTTAAGGGCTAGCGGGGTAGAGAATGAGCAGTTCTTC. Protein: CASSLRASGVENEQFF.

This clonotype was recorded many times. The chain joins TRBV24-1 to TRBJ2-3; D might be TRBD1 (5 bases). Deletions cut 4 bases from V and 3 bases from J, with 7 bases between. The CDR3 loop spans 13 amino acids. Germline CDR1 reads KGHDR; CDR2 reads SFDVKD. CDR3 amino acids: CATSDPGTDTQYF. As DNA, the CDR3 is TGTGCCACCAGTGACCCAGGGACAGATACGCAGTATTTT.

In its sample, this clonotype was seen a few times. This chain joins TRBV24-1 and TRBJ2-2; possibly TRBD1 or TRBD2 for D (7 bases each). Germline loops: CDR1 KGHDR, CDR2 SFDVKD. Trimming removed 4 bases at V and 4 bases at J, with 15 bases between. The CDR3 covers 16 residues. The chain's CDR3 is CATSDPGGATTGELFF. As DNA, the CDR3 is TGTGCCACCAGTGACCCAGGGGGGGCCACCACCGGGGAGCTGTTTTTT.

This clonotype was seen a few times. The CDR3 is CASSFTGTDTQYF. As DNA, the CDR3 is TGTGCCAGCAGCTTCACCGGGACCGATACGCAGTATTTT. V and J are TRBV7-2 and TRBJ2-3, with D perhaps being TRBD1 or TRBD2 (5 bases each). V was trimmed by 3 bases and J by 6 bases, leaving 10 bases between them. The CDR3 contains 13 residues. Germline V gene lookup returns CDR1 SGHTA and CDR2 FQGNSA.

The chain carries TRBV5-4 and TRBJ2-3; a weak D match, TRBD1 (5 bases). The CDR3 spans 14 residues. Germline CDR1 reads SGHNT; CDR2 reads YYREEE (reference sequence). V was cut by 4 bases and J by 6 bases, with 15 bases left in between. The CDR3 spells CASSVARGRDTQYF. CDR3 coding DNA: TGTGCCAGCAGCGTGGCTAGGGGCCGTGATACGCAGTATTTT.

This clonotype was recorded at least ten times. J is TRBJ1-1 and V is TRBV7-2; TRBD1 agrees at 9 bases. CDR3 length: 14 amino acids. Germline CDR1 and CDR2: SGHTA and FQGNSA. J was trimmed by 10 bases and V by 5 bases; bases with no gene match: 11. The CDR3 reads CASSPRTGASGAFF. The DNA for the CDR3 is TGTGCCAGCAGCCCGAGGACAGGGGCCAGTGGAGCTTTCTTT.

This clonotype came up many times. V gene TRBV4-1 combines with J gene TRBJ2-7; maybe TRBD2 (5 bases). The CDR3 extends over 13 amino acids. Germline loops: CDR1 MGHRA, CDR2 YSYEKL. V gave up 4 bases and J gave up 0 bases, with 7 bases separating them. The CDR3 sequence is CASSRGLSYEQYF. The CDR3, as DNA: TGCGCCAGCAGCCGAGGACTCTCCTACGAGCAGTACTTC.

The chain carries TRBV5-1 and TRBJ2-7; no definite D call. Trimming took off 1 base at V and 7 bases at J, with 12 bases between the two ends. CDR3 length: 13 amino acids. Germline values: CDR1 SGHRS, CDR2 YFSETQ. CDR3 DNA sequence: TGCGCCAGCAGCTTGTACACCGACGGGGAGCAGTACGTC. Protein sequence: CASSLYTDGEQYV.

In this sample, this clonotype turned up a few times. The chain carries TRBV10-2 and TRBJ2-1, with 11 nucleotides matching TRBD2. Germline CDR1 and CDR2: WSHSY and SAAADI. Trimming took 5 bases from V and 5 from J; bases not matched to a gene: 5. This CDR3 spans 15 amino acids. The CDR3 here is CASSIAGGLHNEQFF. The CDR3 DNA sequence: TGCGCCAGCAGTATAGCGGGGGGGCTTCACAATGAGCAGTTCTTC.

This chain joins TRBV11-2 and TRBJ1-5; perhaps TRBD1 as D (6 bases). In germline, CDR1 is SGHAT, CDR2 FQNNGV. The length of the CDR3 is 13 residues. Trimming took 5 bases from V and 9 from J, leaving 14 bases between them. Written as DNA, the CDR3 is TGTGCCAGCAGCCTGGACAGCCTGACGCCCCAGCATTTT. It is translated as CASSLDSLTPQHF.

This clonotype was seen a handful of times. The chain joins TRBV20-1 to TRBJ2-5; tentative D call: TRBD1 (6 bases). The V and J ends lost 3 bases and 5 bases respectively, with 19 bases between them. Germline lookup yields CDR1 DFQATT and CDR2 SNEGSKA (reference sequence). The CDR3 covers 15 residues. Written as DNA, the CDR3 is TGCAGTGCTAGTACAGGGAGAGTATTGGGCGAGACCCAGTACTTC. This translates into CSASTGRVLGETQYF.

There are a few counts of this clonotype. CDR3 bases: TGTGCCAGCAGCTTAGGCCCCCGAAGGGAAACCCTCCACTTT. It is translated as CASSLGPRRETLHF. The genes are TRBV7-9 and TRBJ1-6; D is uncertain. The ends were cut back, 1 base at V and 14 bases at J, with 15 bases in the middle. CDR3 length: 14 amino acids. The germline CDR1 and CDR2 sequences are SEHNR and FQNEAQ (reference sequence).

The CDR3 here is CASSQRLAGGETQYF. Written as DNA, the CDR3 is TGCGCCAGCAGCCAACGACTAGCGGGGGGTGAGACCCAGTACTTC. V usage is TRBV4-1 and J usage is TRBJ2-5, with 13 bases identical to TRBD2. CDR3 size: 15 residues. V lost 2 bases, J lost 5 bases, and 2 bases stayed unmatched. CDR1 is MGHRA and CDR2 is YSYEKL in the germline V gene.

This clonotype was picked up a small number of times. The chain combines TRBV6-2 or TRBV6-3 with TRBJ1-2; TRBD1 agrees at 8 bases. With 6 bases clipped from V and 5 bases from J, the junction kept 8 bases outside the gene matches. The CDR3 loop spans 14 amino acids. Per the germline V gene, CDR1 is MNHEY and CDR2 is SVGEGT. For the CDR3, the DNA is TGTGCCAGCAGGCCGCAGGGGGCGCGGTATGGCTACACCTTC. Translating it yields CASRPQGARYGYTF.

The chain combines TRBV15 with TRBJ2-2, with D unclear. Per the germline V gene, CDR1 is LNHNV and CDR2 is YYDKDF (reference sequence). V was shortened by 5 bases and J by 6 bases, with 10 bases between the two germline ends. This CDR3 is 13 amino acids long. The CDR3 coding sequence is TGTGCCACCAGCGAGCCGGTAGCCGGGGAGCTGTTTTTT. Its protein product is CATSEPVAGELFF.

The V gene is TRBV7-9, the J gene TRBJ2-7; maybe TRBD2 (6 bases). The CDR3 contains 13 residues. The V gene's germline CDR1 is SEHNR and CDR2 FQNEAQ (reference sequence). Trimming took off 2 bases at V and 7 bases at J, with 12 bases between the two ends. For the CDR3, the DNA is TGTGCCAGCAGCTTATCCGCCCGGGGGGAGCAGTACTTC. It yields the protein CASSLSARGEQYF. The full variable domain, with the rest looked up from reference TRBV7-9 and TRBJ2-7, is DTGVSQNPRHKITKRGQNVTFRCDPISEHNRLYWYRQTLGQGPEFLTYFQNEAQLEKSRLLSDRFSAERPKGSFSTLEIQRTEQGDSAMYLCASSLSARGEQYFGPGTRLTVT.

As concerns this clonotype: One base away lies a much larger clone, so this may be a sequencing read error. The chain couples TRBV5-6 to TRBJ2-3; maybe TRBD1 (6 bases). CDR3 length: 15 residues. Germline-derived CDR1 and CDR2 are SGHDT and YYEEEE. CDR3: CASSLVGAHGDMQYF. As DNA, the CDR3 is TGTGCCAGCAGCTTGGTGGGGGCGCACGGGGATATGCAGTATTTT.

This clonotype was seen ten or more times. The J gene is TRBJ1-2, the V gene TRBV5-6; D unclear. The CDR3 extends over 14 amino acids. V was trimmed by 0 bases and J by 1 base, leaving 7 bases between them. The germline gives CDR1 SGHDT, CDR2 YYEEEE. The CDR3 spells CASSLDGFNYGYTF. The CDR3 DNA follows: TGTGCCAGCAGCTTGGACGGCTTTAACTATGGCTACACCTTC.